Below are 14 T cell receptor beta chains sequenced from a single sample in a study of glioma-infiltrating T cells after dendritic cell vaccination. Time point noted: after dendritic cell vaccination, including at tumor progression/relapse. Profiled with immunoSEQ multiplex PCR; TCRdb holds only in-frame clones, not every one. There are more than 95,000 clones in the sample; roughly 80% occur only once, and roughly 5.9% lies in the top ten. This material consisted of blood, taken after dendritic cell vaccination. These receptors were taken from a human donor with glioblastoma.

The chain combines TRBV6-5 with TRBJ1-1; tentative D call: TRBD1 (5 bases). The germline V and J ends were trimmed by 6 bases and 2 bases, with 10 bases remaining between them. From germline, CDR1 is MNHEY and CDR2 SVGAGI. This CDR3 contains 13 residues. In DNA, the CDR3 is TGTGCCAGCAGCATACAGGAAAACACTGAAGCTTTCTTT. Its translation is CASSIQENTEAFF.

The gene calls are TRBV6-1 and TRBJ2-5; 10 bases align to TRBD2. The CDR3 totals 15 residues. V dropped 6 bases and J dropped 5; count of bases not matched to a gene: 9. Germline-derived CDR1 and CDR2 are MNHNS and SASEGT. CDR3 sequence: CASRSSGGARETQYF. The CDR3, as DNA: TGTGCCAGCAGAAGCAGCGGGGGGGCCAGGGAGACCCAGTACTTC.

The chain combines TRBV7-9 with TRBJ1-3; no definite D call. The CDR3 extends over 18 amino acids. In germline, CDR1 is SEHNR, CDR2 FQNEAQ (reference sequence). V lost 3 bases, J lost 4 bases, and 22 bases lay in between. The CDR3, as DNA: TGTGCCAGCAGCTTCGTTTGGGCGGCCCTAGCCTCCGGAAACACCATATATTTT. Translation: CASSFVWAALASGNTIYF.

The rearrangement uses TRBV4-1 and TRBJ2-1; TRBD2 agrees at 10 bases. The ends lost 4 bases at V and 2 bases at J; junction bases unmatched: 11. CDR1 and CDR2 from the germline V gene are MGHRA and YSYEKL. This CDR3 contains 18 residues. The DNA for the CDR3 is TGCGCCAGCAGCCTCGACTTCGGGGGACTAGCGACCTACAATGAGCAGTTCTTC. Amino acids: CASSLDFGGLATYNEQFF.

This chain connects TRBV7-9 to TRBJ1-4, with 7 bases that match TRBD1. Germline values: CDR1 SEHNR, CDR2 FQNEAQ (reference sequence). V lost 5 bases and J lost 8; bases outside the gene matches: 11. CDR3 size: 15 residues. CDR3 sequence: CASSPRRDSWEKLFF. The CDR3 DNA follows: TGTGCCAGCAGCCCCAGACGGGACAGTTGGGAAAAACTGTTTTTT.

V gene TRBV28 combines with J gene TRBJ1-5, with 9 bases that match TRBD1. The length of the CDR3 is 16 residues. Germline trimming cut 5 bases from V and 7 bases from J; bases unmatched to any gene: 12. Germline lookup yields CDR1 MDHEN and CDR2 SYDVKM. The CDR3: CASSPNIQGAGQPQHF. The CDR3 coding sequence is TGTGCCAGCAGTCCAAATATACAGGGGGCCGGACAGCCCCAGCATTTT.

Details on this clone: This same CDR3 is encoded by further DNA sequences in the sample. V usage is TRBV5-1 and J usage is TRBJ2-7; possible D gene TRBD1, 6 bases. Germline V lookup: CDR1 SGHRS, CDR2 YFSETQ. The CDR3 is 12 amino acids. V lost 1 base and J lost 4, with 6 bases in between. The DNA of the CDR3 is TGCGCCAGCAGCTTGCAGGGGTACGAGCAGTACTTC. Protein sequence: CASSLQGYEQYF.

The rearrangement uses TRBV6-1 and TRBJ2-7, with a tentative D call TRBD2 (5 bases). V dropped 1 base and J dropped 6 bases, with 10 bases sitting between them. Germline-derived CDR1 and CDR2 are MNHNS and SASEGT. The CDR3 loop spans 13 amino acids. CDR3 sequence (DNA): TGTGCCAGCAGTGAAGTCGGCCGGGGCGAGCAGTACTTC. It yields the protein CASSEVGRGEQYF.

V is TRBV28 and J is TRBJ2-7; weak D call: TRBD1 (5 bases). The CDR3 consists of 13 residues. Per the germline V gene, CDR1 is MDHEN and CDR2 is SYDVKM. V was trimmed by 10 bases and J by 2 bases, leaving 15 bases between them. The CDR3 region has the DNA TGTGCCACCCTAAACAGGACACCCTACGAGCAGTACTTC. This sequence encodes CATLNRTPYEQYF.

This chain uses TRBV30 with TRBJ1-1; 7 nucleotides agree with TRBD1. The germline V gene has CDR1 GTSNPN and CDR2 SVGIG (reference sequence). V lost 2 bases, J lost 5 bases, and 5 bases stayed unmatched. The CDR3 runs to 13 residues. CDR3 loop: CAWSQTGATEAFF. In nucleotides, the CDR3 is TGTGCCTGGAGTCAAACAGGGGCTACTGAAGCTTTCTTT.

This clone was seen only once. J is TRBJ1-1 and V is TRBV5-1; possibly TRBD1 for D (6 bases). The CDR3 covers 14 residues. The ends were cut back, 1 base at V and 4 bases at J, with 11 bases in the middle. CDR1 and CDR2 (germline): SGHRS, YFSETQ. CDR3 in amino acids: CASSLLQGSTEAFF. DNA for the CDR3: TGCGCCAGCAGCTTGTTACAGGGAAGCACTGAAGCTTTCTTT.

The chain carries TRBV19 and TRBJ2-7; D remains ambiguous. Germline CDR1 and CDR2: LNHDA and SQIVND (reference sequence). The germline V and J ends were trimmed by 1 base and 2 bases, with 6 bases remaining between them. The CDR3 extends over 13 amino acids. CDR3 sequence: CASSIAGTYEQYF. CDR3 DNA sequence: TGTGCCAGTAGTATAGCTGGCACCTACGAGCAGTACTTC.

The rearrangement uses TRBV6-5 and TRBJ2-3; 9 bases align to TRBD2. There are 15 residues in the CDR3. Trimming cost V 6 bases and J 2 bases; bases outside gene matches: 6. The V gene's germline CDR1 is MNHEY and CDR2 SVGAGI. Here the CDR3 DNA reads TGTGCCAGCAGCCTTAGACTAGCGGCCACAGATACGCAGTATTTT. Encoded protein: CASSLRLAATDTQYF.

This clone was seen more than once but under ten times. This chain uses TRBV5-4 with TRBJ2-7; 10 bases are a match to TRBD1. The CDR3 is made up of 15 amino acids. Looked up from germline, CDR1 is SGHNT and CDR2 is YYREEE (reference sequence). The J segment lost 4 bases and the V segment lost 6 bases, leaving 10 bases of the junction unmatched. CDR3 loop: CASTNRQGANYEQYF. CDR3 in DNA: TGTGCCAGCACCAATCGACAGGGGGCGAATTACGAGCAGTACTTC.